This T cell receptor (beta chain) was retrieved from a study of T cell responses to AZD1222 COVID-19 vaccine (TCRdb year 2021). Regarding the study in general: A total of about 250 trial participants underwent TCR sequencing, of whom about 200 had received two doses of AZD1222 and approximately 26 had received two doses of the MenACWY control vaccine. Enrollment into the trials was organized by age into subgroups of 18-55, 56-69 and 70-plus years, and those subgroups contained roughly 140, 27 and 60 TCR-sequenced participants, respectively. Study-wide conclusions, independent of this receptor: In the small 56-69-year group, the increase in depth fell short of significance, most likely because of low power. Because no day 14 peak-response samples were available, repertoires were characterized only after the peak T cell response. Conclusions about previously exposed vaccinees are limited because only six or seven AZD1222 recipients were SARS-CoV-2 seropositive at baseline. Participants were mostly white British and included more females than males, and it was suggested by the authors that clonal diversity may have been underestimated. Vaccine-associated CD4 TCRs spanned the whole spike protein, with dominant responses in regions 160-218 and 743-854. After two AZD1222 doses, spike-specific TCR breadth and depth were significantly higher than at day 0 and than in MenACWY recipients. Epitopes outside the regions mutated in the B.1.351 and B.1.1.7 variants were reportedly recognized by nearly half of the unique spike-specific TCRs.

The CDR3 regions of human TCRbeta chains were analyzed by immunosequencing. Under the source paper's analysis protocol: Repertoire TCRs were checked for matches against a reference library of SARS-CoV-2-specific TCRs that had been generated using the MIRA antigen-specificity platform. Breadth meant the fraction of unique TCRs that were SARS-CoV-2-associated, whereas depth meant the fraction of total T cells that were SARS-CoV-2-associated. Using the MIRA data, every spike-specific TCR was mapped to the spike region that the TCR reacted to and assigned to either a CD4 or a CD8 class. Log10-transformed breadth and depth values were compared by one-way ANOVA with Sidak's multiple comparisons tests. The source is immuneACCESS, and TCRdb retained only in-frame sequences with V and J called. Part of the clones is not carried over; for the studies checked, unresolved V genes explain less than half of this, and the remainder is unexplained. V and J calls and clone size are as listed in that table; D and trimming were resolved from the DNA. The sample table lists about 130,000 clones, 90% of them with a count of one. Together, the top ten hold roughly 4.4% of the sample.

From cysteine to phenylalanine, the CDR3 is 15 amino acids long. Just CDR3 DNA is preserved here, 45 bases in frame from base 1. CDR1 MNHEY and CDR2 SVGAGI were looked up in the germline V gene. V is cut by 2 bases and J by 4 bases, and the space between the germline ends is 13 bases. Reading the label with the study, this specimen's time point is: baseline before first vaccination. What the treatment or condition label conveys for this sample: meningococcal conjugate vaccine given as trial control. Samples from vaccinated people were obtained from the UK trials COV001 and COV002, which included a single-blind randomized controlled phase 2/3 trial of AZD1222 (ChAdOx1 nCoV-19) in healthy adults. For TCRbeta chain sequencing, PBMC samples were collected from trial participants at day 0 and at day 28 after the second dose. About this clone: It has no known antigen specificity. No clone much larger than this one lies a single base away; base qualities are absent.

This receptor was identified in an adult in good health. Recombination linked TRBV6-5 to TRBJ2-3; the D gene is unclear. Sequenced here: peripheral blood, sampled on day 0 of MenACWY control vaccination. The sequenced DNA: TGTGCCAGCAGTTACCCGCTTGGGCAGGCAGATACGCAGTATTTT. This sequence encodes CASSYPLGQADTQYF.